This record looks at one T cell receptor (beta chain) sequence and its context. The antigen is undetermined. TCRdb's table, derived via immunoSEQ multiplex PCR, lists solely in-frame clones and lacks some. The repertoire holds fewer than 350,000 clones, with roughly 90% as singletons. These donors were members of the roughly 120-subject validation cohort, a group separate from the approximately 700-subject first cohort. Germline V lookup: CDR1 SGHRS, CDR2 YFSETQ. CDR3 length: 14 residues. The ends lost 4 bases at V and 0 bases at J; junction bases unmatched: 4. This record belongs to a study of cytomegalovirus exposure and HLA in healthy donors. Whole-study results and caveats: A later analysis found first-cohort TCR clusters tended to co-occur in the 90 to 150 validation repertoires. Cytomegalovirus-associated TCR beta chains were listed, numbering roughly 150.

The sequence was collected from a woman between 18 and 29 years old in good health and CMV-seronegative. The rearrangement joins TRBV5-1 to TRBJ2-7; 7 positions agree with TRBD1. Sample: PBMCs. The CDR3 region is CASSIQGSSYEQYF. The CDR3 nucleotides are TGCGCCAGCAGCATACAGGGGAGCTCCTACGAGCAGTACTTC.